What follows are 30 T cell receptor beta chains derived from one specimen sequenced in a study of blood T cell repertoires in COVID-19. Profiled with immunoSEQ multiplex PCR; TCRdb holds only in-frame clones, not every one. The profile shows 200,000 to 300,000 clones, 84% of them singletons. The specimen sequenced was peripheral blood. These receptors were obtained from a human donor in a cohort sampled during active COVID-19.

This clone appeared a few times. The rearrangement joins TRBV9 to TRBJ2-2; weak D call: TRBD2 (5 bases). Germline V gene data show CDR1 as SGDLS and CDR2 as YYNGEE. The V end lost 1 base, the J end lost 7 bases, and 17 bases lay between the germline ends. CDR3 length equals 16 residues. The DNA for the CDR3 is TGTGCCAGCAGCGTAAATTTAGTGGACGGAGGCGGGGAGCTGTTTTTT. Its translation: CASSVNLVDGGGELFF.

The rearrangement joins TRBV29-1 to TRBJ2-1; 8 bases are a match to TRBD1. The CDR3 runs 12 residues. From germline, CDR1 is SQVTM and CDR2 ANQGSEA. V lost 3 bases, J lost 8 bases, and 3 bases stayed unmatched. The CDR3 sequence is CSVEGDRYEQFF. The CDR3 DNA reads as TGCAGCGTTGAGGGGGACAGGTATGAGCAGTTCTTC.

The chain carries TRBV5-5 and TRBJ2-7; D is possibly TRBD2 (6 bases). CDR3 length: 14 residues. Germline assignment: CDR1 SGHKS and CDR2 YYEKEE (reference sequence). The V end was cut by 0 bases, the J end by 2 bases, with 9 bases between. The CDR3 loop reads CASSLAGGAYEQYF. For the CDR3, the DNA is TGTGCCAGCAGCTTGGCCGGGGGAGCCTACGAGCAGTACTTC.

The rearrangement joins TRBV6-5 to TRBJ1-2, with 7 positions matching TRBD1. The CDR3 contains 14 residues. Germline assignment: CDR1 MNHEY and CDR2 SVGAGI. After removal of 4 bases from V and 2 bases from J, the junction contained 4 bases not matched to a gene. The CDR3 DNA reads TGTGCCAGCAGTTCCCACAGGGGCAACTATGGCTACACCTTC. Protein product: CASSSHRGNYGYTF.

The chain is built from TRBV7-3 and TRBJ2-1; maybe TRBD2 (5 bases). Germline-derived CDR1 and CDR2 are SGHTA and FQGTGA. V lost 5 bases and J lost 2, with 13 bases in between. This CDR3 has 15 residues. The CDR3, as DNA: TGTGCCAGCAGCCCCACGGGAACCACCTACAATGAGCAGTTCTTC. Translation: CASSPTGTTYNEQFF. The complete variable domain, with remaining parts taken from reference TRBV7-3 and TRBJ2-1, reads GAGVSQTPSNKVTEKGKYVELRCDPISGHTALYWYRQSLGQGPEFLIYFQGTGAADDSGLPNDRFFAVRPEGSVSTLKIQRTERGDSAVYLCASSPTGTTYNEQFFGPGTRLTVL.

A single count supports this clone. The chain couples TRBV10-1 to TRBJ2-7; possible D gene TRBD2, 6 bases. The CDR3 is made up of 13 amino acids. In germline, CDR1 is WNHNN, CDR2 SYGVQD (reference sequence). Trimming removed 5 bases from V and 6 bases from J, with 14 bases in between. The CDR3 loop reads CASSRGGVGEQYF. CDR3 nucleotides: TGCGCCAGCAGTAGAGGAGGGGTCGGCGAGCAGTACTTC.

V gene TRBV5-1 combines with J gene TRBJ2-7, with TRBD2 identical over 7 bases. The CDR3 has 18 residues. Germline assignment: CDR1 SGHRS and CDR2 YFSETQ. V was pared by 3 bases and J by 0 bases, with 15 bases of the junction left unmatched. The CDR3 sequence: CASSWRDLGGGSSYEQYF. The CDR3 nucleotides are TGCGCCAGCAGCTGGAGGGATCTAGGCGGCGGGAGCTCCTACGAGCAGTACTTC.

Here the CDR3 DNA reads TGTGCCAGCTCACCGGGGGCTAGCGGGCGTTCCCAGTACTTC. It is translated as CASSPGASGRSQYF. The chain employs TRBV18 and TRBJ2-5; 8 bases are shared with TRBD2. J gave up 9 bases and V 3 bases, and 9 bases lay outside the gene matches. The CDR3 loop spans 14 amino acids. Germline V gene lookup returns CDR1 KGHSH and CDR2 LQKENI.

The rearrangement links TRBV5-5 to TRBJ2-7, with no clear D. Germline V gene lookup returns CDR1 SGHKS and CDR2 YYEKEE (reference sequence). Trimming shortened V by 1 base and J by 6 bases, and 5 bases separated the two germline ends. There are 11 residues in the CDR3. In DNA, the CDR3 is TGTGCCAGCAGCTTGTACGGCGAGCAGTACTTC. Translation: CASSLYGEQYF.

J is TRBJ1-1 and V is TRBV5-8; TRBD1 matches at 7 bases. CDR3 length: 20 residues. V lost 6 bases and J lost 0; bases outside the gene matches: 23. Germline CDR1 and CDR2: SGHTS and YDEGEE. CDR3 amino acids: CASTYFPGQSGGGMNTEAFF. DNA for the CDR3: TGTGCCAGCACCTATTTCCCGGGACAGTCTGGAGGGGGGATGAACACTGAAGCTTTCTTT.

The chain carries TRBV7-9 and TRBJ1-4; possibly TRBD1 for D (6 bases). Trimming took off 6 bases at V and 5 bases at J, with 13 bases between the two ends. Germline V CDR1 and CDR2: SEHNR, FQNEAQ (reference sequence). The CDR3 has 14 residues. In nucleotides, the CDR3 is TGTGCCAGCAGACAGACAGGAGAAAATGAAAAACTGTTTTTT. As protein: CASRQTGENEKLFF.

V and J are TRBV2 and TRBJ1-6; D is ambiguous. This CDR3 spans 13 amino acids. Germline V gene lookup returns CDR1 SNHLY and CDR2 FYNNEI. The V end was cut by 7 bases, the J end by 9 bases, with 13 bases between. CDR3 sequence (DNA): TGTGCCAGCATGGAGGGTAATTTTTCACCCCTCCACTTT. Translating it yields CASMEGNFSPLHF.

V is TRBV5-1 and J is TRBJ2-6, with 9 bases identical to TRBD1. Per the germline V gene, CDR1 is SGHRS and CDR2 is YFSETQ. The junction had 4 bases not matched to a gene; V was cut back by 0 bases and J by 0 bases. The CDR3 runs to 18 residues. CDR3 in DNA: TGCGCCAGCAGCTTGGGACCGACAGGGGGCTCTGGGGCCAACGTCCTGACTTTC. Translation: CASSLGPTGGSGANVLTF.

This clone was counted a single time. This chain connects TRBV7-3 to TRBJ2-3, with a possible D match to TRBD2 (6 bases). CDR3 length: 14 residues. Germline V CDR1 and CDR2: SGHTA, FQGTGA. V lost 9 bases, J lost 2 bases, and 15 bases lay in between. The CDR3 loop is CASSFSGPTDTQYF. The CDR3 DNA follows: TGTGCCAGTTCGTTTAGCGGCCCCACAGATACGCAGTATTTT.

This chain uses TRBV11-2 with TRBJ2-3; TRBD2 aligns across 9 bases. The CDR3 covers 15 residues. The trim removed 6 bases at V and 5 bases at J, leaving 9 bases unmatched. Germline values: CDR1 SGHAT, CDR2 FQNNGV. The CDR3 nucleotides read TGTGCCAGCAGGCCTTGGCGGGGGGGTCGAGATACGCAGTATTTT. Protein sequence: CASRPWRGGRDTQYF.

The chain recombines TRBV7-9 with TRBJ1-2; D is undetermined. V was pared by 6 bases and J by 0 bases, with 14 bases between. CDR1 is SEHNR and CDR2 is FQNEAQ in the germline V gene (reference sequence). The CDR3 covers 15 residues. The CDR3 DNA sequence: TGTGCCAGCAGTAGGGAGCGAACAGCTAACTATGGCTACACCTTC. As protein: CASSRERTANYGYTF. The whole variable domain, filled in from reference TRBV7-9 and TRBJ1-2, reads DTGVSQNPRHKITKRGQNVTFRCDPISEHNRLYWYRQTLGQGPEFLTYFQNEAQLEKSRLLSDRFSAERPKGSFSTLEIQRTEQGDSAMYLCASSRERTANYGYTFGSGTRLTVV.

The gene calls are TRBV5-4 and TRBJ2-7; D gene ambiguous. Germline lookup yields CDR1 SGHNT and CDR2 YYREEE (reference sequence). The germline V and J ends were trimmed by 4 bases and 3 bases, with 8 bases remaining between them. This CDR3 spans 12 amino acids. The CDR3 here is CASSAPDYEQYF. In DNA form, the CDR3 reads TGTGCCAGCAGCGCCCCAGACTACGAGCAGTACTTC.

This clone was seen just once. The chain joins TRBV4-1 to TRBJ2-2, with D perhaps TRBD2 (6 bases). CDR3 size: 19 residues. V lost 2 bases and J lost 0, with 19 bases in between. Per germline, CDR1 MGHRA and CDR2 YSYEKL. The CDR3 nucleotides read TGCGCCAGCAGCCAAAGGAAAATAGGAGGGCCCGCGAACACCGGGGAGCTGTTTTTT. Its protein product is CASSQRKIGGPANTGELFF.

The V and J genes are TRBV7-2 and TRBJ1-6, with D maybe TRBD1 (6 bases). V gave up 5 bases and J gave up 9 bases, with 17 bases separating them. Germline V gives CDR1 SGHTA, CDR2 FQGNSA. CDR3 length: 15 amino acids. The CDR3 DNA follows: TGTGCCAGCAGCCCCAGAAGGGGGTTGGGTTCACCCCTCCACTTT. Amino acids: CASSPRRGLGSPLHF.

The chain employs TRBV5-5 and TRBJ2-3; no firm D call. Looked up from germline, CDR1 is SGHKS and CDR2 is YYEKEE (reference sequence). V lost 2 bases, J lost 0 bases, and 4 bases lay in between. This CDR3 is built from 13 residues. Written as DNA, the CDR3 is TGTGCCAGCAGCTTTATGAGCACAGATACGCAGTATTTT. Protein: CASSFMSTDTQYF. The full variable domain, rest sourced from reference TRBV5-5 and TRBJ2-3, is DAGVTQSPTHLIKTRGQQVTLRCSPISGHKSVSWYQQVLGQGPQFIFQYYEKEERGRGNFPDRFSARQFPNYSSELNVNALLLGDSALYLCASSFMSTDTQYFGPGTRLTVL.

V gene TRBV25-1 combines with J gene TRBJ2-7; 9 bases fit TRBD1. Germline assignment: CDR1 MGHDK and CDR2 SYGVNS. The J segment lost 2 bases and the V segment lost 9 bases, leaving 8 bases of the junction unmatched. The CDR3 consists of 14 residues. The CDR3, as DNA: TGTGCCAGTGTGAAACAGGGGGCTACCTACGAGCAGTACTTC. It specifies CASVKQGATYEQYF.

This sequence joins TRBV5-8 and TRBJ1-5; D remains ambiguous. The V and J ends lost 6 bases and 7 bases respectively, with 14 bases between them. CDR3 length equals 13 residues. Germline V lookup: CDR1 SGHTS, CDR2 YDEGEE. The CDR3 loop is CASNENLYQPQHF. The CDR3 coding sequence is TGTGCCAGCAACGAGAACTTATACCAGCCCCAGCATTTT.

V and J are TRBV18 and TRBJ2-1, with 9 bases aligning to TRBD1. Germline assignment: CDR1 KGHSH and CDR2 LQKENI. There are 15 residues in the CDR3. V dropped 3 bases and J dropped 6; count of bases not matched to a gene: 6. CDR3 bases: TGTGCCAGCTCACCCCTCGGGACAGGGAGCAATGAGCAGTTCTTC. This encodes CASSPLGTGSNEQFF.

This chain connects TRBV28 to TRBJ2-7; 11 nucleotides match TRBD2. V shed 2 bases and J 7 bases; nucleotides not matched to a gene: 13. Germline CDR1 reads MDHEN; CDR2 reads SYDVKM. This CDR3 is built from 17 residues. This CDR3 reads CASSLKTTSGASGEQYF. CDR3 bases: TGTGCCAGCAGTTTAAAGACGACTAGCGGGGCCTCCGGAGAGCAGTACTTC.

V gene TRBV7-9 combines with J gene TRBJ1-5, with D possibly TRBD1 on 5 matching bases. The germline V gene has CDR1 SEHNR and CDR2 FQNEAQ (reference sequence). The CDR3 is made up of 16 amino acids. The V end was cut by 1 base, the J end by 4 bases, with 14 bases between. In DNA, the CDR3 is TGTGCCAGCAGCTTAGGAGGGGCTCGGGGGAATCAGCCCCAGCATTTT. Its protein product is CASSLGGARGNQPQHF. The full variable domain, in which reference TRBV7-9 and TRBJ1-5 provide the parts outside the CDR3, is DTGVSQNPRHKITKRGQNVTFRCDPISEHNRLYWYRQTLGQGPEFLTYFQNEAQLEKSRLLSDRFSAERPKGSFSTLEIQRTEQGDSAMYLCASSLGGARGNQPQHFGDGTRLSIL.

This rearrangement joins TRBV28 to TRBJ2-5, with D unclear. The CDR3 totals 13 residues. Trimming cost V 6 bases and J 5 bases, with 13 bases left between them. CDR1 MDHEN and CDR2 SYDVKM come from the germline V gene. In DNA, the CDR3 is TGTGCCAGCAGGGCGGAGCGAGTGGAGACCCAGTACTTC. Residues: CASRAERVETQYF. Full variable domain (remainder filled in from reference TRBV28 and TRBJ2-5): DVKVTQSSRYLVKRTGEKVFLECVQDMDHENMFWYRQDPGLGLRLIYFSYDVKMKEKGDIPEGYSVSREKKERFSLILESASTNQTSMYLCASRAERVETQYFGPGTRLLVL.

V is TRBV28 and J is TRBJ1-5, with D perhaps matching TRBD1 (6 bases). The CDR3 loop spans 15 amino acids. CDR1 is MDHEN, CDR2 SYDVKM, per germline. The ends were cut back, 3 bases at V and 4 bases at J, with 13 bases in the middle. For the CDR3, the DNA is TGTGCCAGCAGTTTCCCAGGGGCACCTAATCAGCCCCAGCATTTT. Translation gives CASSFPGAPNQPQHF. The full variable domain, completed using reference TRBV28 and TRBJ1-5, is DVKVTQSSRYLVKRTGEKVFLECVQDMDHENMFWYRQDPGLGLRLIYFSYDVKMKEKGDIPEGYSVSREKKERFSLILESASTNQTSMYLCASSFPGAPNQPQHFGDGTRLSIL.

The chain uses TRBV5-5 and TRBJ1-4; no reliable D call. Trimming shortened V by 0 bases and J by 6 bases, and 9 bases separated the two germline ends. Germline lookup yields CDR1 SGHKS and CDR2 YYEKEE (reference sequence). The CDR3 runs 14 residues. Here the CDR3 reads CASSLGSGYEKLFF. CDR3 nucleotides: TGTGCCAGCAGCTTGGGATCGGGGTATGAAAAACTGTTTTTT. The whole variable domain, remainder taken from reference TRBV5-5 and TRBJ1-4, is DAGVTQSPTHLIKTRGQQVTLRCSPISGHKSVSWYQQVLGQGPQFIFQYYEKEERGRGNFPDRFSARQFPNYSSELNVNALLLGDSALYLCASSLGSGYEKLFFGSGTQLSVL.

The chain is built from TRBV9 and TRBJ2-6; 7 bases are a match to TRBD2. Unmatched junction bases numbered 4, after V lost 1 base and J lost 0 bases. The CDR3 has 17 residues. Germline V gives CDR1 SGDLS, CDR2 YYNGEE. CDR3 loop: CASSVRWGGSGANVLTF. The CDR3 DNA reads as TGTGCCAGCAGCGTACGGTGGGGGGGCTCTGGGGCCAACGTCCTGACTTTC.

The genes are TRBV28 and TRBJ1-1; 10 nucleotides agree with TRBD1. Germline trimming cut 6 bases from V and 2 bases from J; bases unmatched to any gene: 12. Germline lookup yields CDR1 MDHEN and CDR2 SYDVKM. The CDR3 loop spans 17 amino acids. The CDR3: CASRGRGQGMGNTEAFF. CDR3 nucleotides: TGTGCCAGCAGAGGCAGGGGACAGGGGATGGGAAACACTGAAGCTTTCTTT.